These T cell receptor beta chains were read from a single sample in a study of CD8 T cells in Susac syndrome. TCRdb re-called the immunoSEQ multiplex PCR reads through MiXCR, storing one row per CDR3 protein. The sample has about 140,000 distinct CDR3 sequences, around 95% seen once. The sample was CD4+ T cells from PBMCs. All receptors come from a human donor with Susac syndrome. Both conserved end residues are part of each CDR3. Fields, in order: J gene, D gene, V gene, CDR3 protein. D genes are given only for firm matches.

j_gene: TRBJ2-6
d_gene: .
v_gene: TRBV27
CDR3aa: CASRSTRRWMVNSGANVLTF

j_gene: TRBJ2-1
d_gene: .
v_gene: TRBV20-1
CDR3aa: CSVTRMYNEQFF

j_gene: TRBJ2-5
d_gene: .
v_gene: TRBV4-1
CDR3aa: CASSREGQSQETQYF

j_gene: TRBJ1-1
d_gene: .
v_gene: TRBV27
CDR3aa: CASSLDTGTITEAFF

j_gene: TRBJ2-4
d_gene: TRBD1
v_gene: TRBV9
CDR3aa: CASSGDRGYIQYF

j_gene: TRBJ1-6
d_gene: .
v_gene: TRBV2
CDR3aa: CASTVIDNSPLHF

j_gene: TRBJ2-6
d_gene: TRBD2
v_gene: TRBV2
CDR3aa: CASSTRTSGASGANVLTF

j_gene: TRBJ1-1
d_gene: TRBD1
v_gene: TRBV7-3
CDR3aa: CASSFDRDSTEAFF

j_gene: TRBJ2-5
d_gene: TRBD2
v_gene: TRBV10-3
CDR3aa: CAISQRGNQETQYF

j_gene: TRBJ1-3
d_gene: TRBD1
v_gene: TRBV6-6
CDR3aa: CASSPGQSSGNTIYF

j_gene: TRBJ2-5
d_gene: .
v_gene: TRBV11-3
CDR3aa: CASAPGNSEETQYF

j_gene: TRBJ1-5
d_gene: .
v_gene: TRBV7-9
CDR3aa: CASSAQGLNQPQHF

j_gene: TRBJ1-5
d_gene: TRBD1
v_gene: TRBV28
CDR3aa: CASSQLLGQGSNQPQHF

j_gene: TRBJ2-4
d_gene: .
v_gene: TRBV7-9
CDR3aa: CASTPWVNIQYF

j_gene: TRBJ2-3
d_gene: .
v_gene: TRBV2
CDR3aa: CASRVTGFGADTQYF

j_gene: TRBJ2-1
d_gene: .
v_gene: TRBV4-1
CDR3aa: CASSLGTGEEQFF

j_gene: TRBJ1-2
d_gene: .
v_gene: TRBV12-3/TRBV12-4
CDR3aa: CASSTTIGQHYGYTF

j_gene: TRBJ2-6
d_gene: .
v_gene: TRBV20-1
CDR3aa: CSAPQGNGANVLTF

j_gene: TRBJ1-1
d_gene: .
v_gene: TRBV25-1
CDR3aa: CASGRYTEAFF

j_gene: TRBJ2-1
d_gene: .
v_gene: TRBV24-1
CDR3aa: CATSGTSDATNEQFF

j_gene: TRBJ2-7
d_gene: .
v_gene: TRBV5-1
CDR3aa: CASSSGLLYEQYF

j_gene: TRBJ1-5
d_gene: .
v_gene: TRBV28
CDR3aa: CASSLGFNQPQHF

j_gene: TRBJ1-1
d_gene: .
v_gene: TRBV29-1
CDR3aa: CSESEGVVTEAFF

j_gene: TRBJ2-7
d_gene: .
v_gene: TRBV24-1
CDR3aa: CATSERGSYEQYF

j_gene: TRBJ2-7
d_gene: .
v_gene: TRBV20-1
CDR3aa: CSARKGLGLYEQYF

j_gene: TRBJ1-5
d_gene: .
v_gene: TRBV20-1
CDR3aa: CSGRYSNQPQHF

j_gene: TRBJ2-7
d_gene: .
v_gene: TRBV4-1
CDR3aa: CASAQAAYDEQYF

j_gene: TRBJ1-2
d_gene: TRBD1
v_gene: TRBV20-1
CDR3aa: CSARGAGTGYYGYTF

j_gene: TRBJ2-7
d_gene: .
v_gene: TRBV29-1
CDR3aa: CSARTGTGSYEQYF